Below are 22 T cell receptor beta chains sequenced from a single sample in a study of T-cell memory formation after mild COVID-19. MiXCR was run by TCRdb on the 5' RACE reads, yielding one entry per CDR3 protein. This sample carries fewer than 600,000 distinct CDR3 sequences, roughly 20% of them seen once, and the ten largest clones take about 8.7%. Sequenced material: PBMCs or a T cell subset sorted from them (not recorded which). The receptors stem from an adult woman who had mild COVID-19 (a few samples of this study predate the infection). Cell type and time point are not known.

Comments on this clonotype: A read error may be the cause here, since a much bigger clone is one base away. The chain uses TRBV7-3 and TRBJ2-3; no reliable D call. Trimming cost V 6 bases and J 6 bases, with 10 bases left between them. Germline CDR1 is SGHTA and CDR2 is FQGTGA. The CDR3 covers 12 residues. CDR3: CASRALGDTQYF. As DNA, the CDR3 is TGTGCCAGCAGAGCGCTTGGGGATACGCAGTATTTT.

J is TRBJ2-2 and V is TRBV3-1; tentatively, D is TRBD2 (5 bases). CDR1 and CDR2 from the germline V gene are LGHDT and YNNKEL (reference sequence). The CDR3 runs to 14 residues. The V end lost 0 bases, the J end lost 6 bases, and 8 bases lay between the germline ends. CDR3 sequence: CASSQEGGSGELFF. CDR3 coding DNA: TGTGCCAGCAGCCAAGAAGGAGGCTCCGGGGAGCTGTTTTTT.

The genes are TRBV12-3 or TRBV12-4 and TRBJ2-1; 11 nucleotides match TRBD2. The trim removed 2 bases at V and 7 bases at J, leaving 10 bases unmatched. The length of the CDR3 is 17 residues. In nucleotides, the CDR3 is TGTGCCAGCAGTTTACCCCTATTAGCGGGAGGGGGGAATGAGCAGTTCTTC. It specifies CASSLPLLAGGGNEQFF.

The rearrangement joins TRBV6-2 or TRBV6-3 to TRBJ1-1; TRBD1 is a possible D gene (5 bases). V lost 5 bases and J 5 bases, leaving 12 bases between the germline ends. Looked up from germline, CDR1 is MNHEY and CDR2 is SVGEGT. The CDR3 sequence is 13 residues long. The CDR3 region is CASSRDRLTEAFF. The DNA of the CDR3 is TGTGCCAGCAGTCGCGACAGATTAACTGAAGCTTTCTTT.

J is TRBJ1-1 and V is TRBV7-2; 7 bases match TRBD1. Germline CDR1 reads SGHTA; CDR2 reads FQGNSA. Trimming removed 0 bases from V and 11 bases from J; junction bases left unmatched: 3. The CDR3 is made up of 12 amino acids. The CDR3 here is CASSLAVGQAFF. The DNA for the CDR3 is TGTGCCAGCAGCTTAGCGGTGGGACAGGCTTTCTTT.

This clonotype came up a few times. In nucleotides, the CDR3 is TGTGCCAGCAGTTTATCGGGAGCAAACACCGGGGAGCTGTTTTTT. Translating gives CASSLSGANTGELFF. The rearrangement links TRBV27 to TRBJ2-2, with D possibly matching TRBD2 (5 bases). The CDR3 loop spans 15 amino acids. Germline loops: CDR1 MNHEY, CDR2 SMNVEV (reference sequence). Trimming removed 0 bases at V and 2 bases at J, with 7 bases between.

This clonotype was seen a handful of times. This rearrangement joins TRBV5-5 to TRBJ1-5; D is possibly TRBD1 (5 bases). The CDR3 contains 17 residues. Germline V CDR1 and CDR2: SGHKS, YYEKEE (reference sequence). The V end lost 3 bases, the J end lost 4 bases, and 20 bases lay between the germline ends. CDR3 bases: TGTGCCAGCAGCTCGGAGGGGACCGTCTCAGATAATCAGCCCCAGCATTTT. It translates to CASSSEGTVSDNQPQHF.

There are a few counts of this clonotype. The chain is built from TRBV6-2 or TRBV6-3 and TRBJ2-1; 14 nucleotides align to TRBD2. The germline gives CDR1 MNHEY, CDR2 SVGEGT. The V gene end was trimmed by 6 bases and the J gene end by 6 bases; junction bases not matched to a gene: 16. This CDR3 contains 19 residues. Here the CDR3 DNA reads TGTGCCAGCAGCGTAGGACTAGCGGGAGGACTGCTCCTACGCAATGAGCAGTTCTTC. Its translation is CASSVGLAGGLLLRNEQFF.

This chain joins TRBV4-2 and TRBJ2-7, with 8 bases aligning to TRBD1. Looked up from germline, CDR1 is LGHNA and CDR2 is YNFKEQ. V lost 6 bases and J lost 3; bases outside the gene matches: 7. The length of the CDR3 is 14 residues. CDR3 nucleotide sequence: TGTGCCAGCAGTTTGACAGGGGAAATCTACGAGCAGTACTTC. Protein sequence: CASSLTGEIYEQYF.

This clonotype has a handful of counts. One end of the junction fails to match germline, which may point to a read error. The chain is built from TRBV5-1 and TRBJ2-1; no clear D. In germline, CDR1 is SGHRS, CDR2 YFSETQ. CDR3 size: 11 residues. The CDR3 loop is CASTLAGEQFF. CDR3 nucleotide sequence: TGCGCCAGCACCTTGGCTGGGGAGCAGTTCTTC.

The rearrangement uses TRBV5-1 and TRBJ2-5; TRBD1 matches 7 bases. V lost 4 bases and J lost 0; bases outside the gene matches: 6. The CDR3 covers 15 residues. CDR1 SGHRS and CDR2 YFSETQ come from the germline V gene. CDR3 sequence: CASSLQGQHQETQYF. CDR3 DNA sequence: TGCGCCAGCAGCCTTCAGGGACAGCACCAAGAGACCCAGTACTTC.

This clonotype has more than one count but fewer than ten. J is TRBJ2-7 and V is TRBV6-6, with 10 bases matching TRBD1. With V trimmed by 4 bases and J by 3 bases, 0 bases remained unmatched. Germline V CDR1 and CDR2: MNHNY, SVGAGI (reference sequence). This CDR3 spans 13 amino acids. CDR3: CASSWTGGYEQYF. In DNA form, the CDR3 reads TGTGCCAGCAGTTGGACAGGGGGCTACGAGCAGTACTTC.

The chain uses TRBV29-1 and TRBJ1-6; D possibly corresponds to TRBD1 (6 bases). The germline V gene encodes CDR1 SQVTM and CDR2 ANQGSEA. This CDR3 has 13 residues. The V gene lost 3 bases and the J gene lost 10 bases, with 13 bases spanning the gap. The CDR3: CSVDTGAGSPLHF. Here the CDR3 DNA reads TGCAGCGTTGATACGGGGGCGGGCTCACCCCTCCACTTT. Full variable domain (missing parts from reference TRBV29-1 and TRBJ1-6): SAVISQKPSRDICQRGTSLTIQCQVDSQVTMMFWYRQQPGQSLTLIATANQGSEATYESGFVIDKFPISRPNLTFSTLTVSNMSPEDSSIYLCSVDTGAGSPLHFGNGTRLTVT.

This rearrangement joins TRBV6-6 to TRBJ2-7, with 8 bases aligning to TRBD1. V gave up 6 bases and J gave up 0 bases; unmatched junction bases: 7. The germline V gene encodes CDR1 MNHNY and CDR2 SVGAGI (reference sequence). The CDR3 totals 15 residues. For the CDR3, the DNA is TGTGCCAGCAGAGACCCCGGGACAGGCTCCTACGAGCAGTACTTC. It translates to CASRDPGTGSYEQYF.

This clonotype was detected many times. The chain is built from TRBV20-1 and TRBJ2-5; D may be TRBD2 (6 bases). V lost 1 base and J lost 2, with 14 bases in between. CDR3 length: 15 residues. Germline V gene sequence: CDR1 DFQATT, CDR2 SNEGSKA (reference sequence). CDR3 region: CSARVGSGLQETQYF. CDR3 coding DNA: TGCAGTGCTAGAGTTGGTAGCGGACTACAAGAGACCCAGTACTTC.

This clonotype was seen a few times. The chain couples TRBV18 to TRBJ2-7; no clear D gene. Between the trimmed V and J ends, which lost 5 bases and 5 bases, there was a span of 7 bases. This CDR3 spans 11 amino acids. The germline CDR1 and CDR2 sequences are KGHSH and LQKENI. The chain's CDR3 is CASSRVNEQYF. The CDR3 DNA sequence: TGTGCCAGCTCAAGGGTAAACGAGCAGTACTTC.

This clonotype was observed many times. The chain employs TRBV5-6 and TRBJ2-1; D uncertain. The CDR3 covers 14 residues. V was trimmed by 4 bases and J by 10 bases, leaving 18 bases between them. The germline V gene encodes CDR1 SGHDT and CDR2 YYEEEE. The CDR3 protein is CASSPGLLVKEQFF. CDR3 in DNA: TGTGCCAGCAGCCCCGGGTTATTGGTCAAAGAGCAGTTCTTC.

This clonotype has a handful of counts. This chain connects TRBV7-8 to TRBJ1-1; 7 bases fit TRBD1. V lost 5 bases to trimming and J lost 0 bases; unmatched junction nucleotides: 12. Germline values: CDR1 SGHVS, CDR2 FQNEAQ. This CDR3 has 17 residues. In nucleotides, the CDR3 is TGTGCCAGCAGCCTAAGATGGACAGGAATGATGAACACTGAAGCTTTCTTT. Its protein product is CASSLRWTGMMNTEAFF. The whole variable domain, filled in from reference TRBV7-8 and TRBJ1-1, reads GAGVSQSPRYKVAKRGQDVALRCDPISGHVSLFWYQQALGQGPEFLTYFQNEAQLDKSGLPSDRFFAERPEGSVSTLKIQRTQQEDSAVYLCASSLRWTGMMNTEAFFGQGTRLTVV.

The V call is TRBV24-1, the J call TRBJ2-2, with D unclear. V was cut by 1 base and J by 5 bases, with 13 bases left in between. The CDR3 runs 16 residues. CDR1 KGHDR and CDR2 SFDVKD come from the germline V gene. The CDR3 bases are TGTGCCACCAGTGATTTTTCCAGGCATCCGACCGGGGAGCTGTTTTTT. This translates into CATSDFSRHPTGELFF.

This clonotype came up a few times. The chain employs TRBV4-3 and TRBJ2-7, with 12 bases lining up with TRBD1. The CDR3 has 17 amino acids. V trimming: 0 bases; J trimming: 4 bases; junction bases outside the gene matches: 7. CDR1 and CDR2 from the germline V gene are LGHNA and YSLEER. CDR3 residues: CASSQEGGQGARYEQYF. CDR3 DNA sequence: TGCGCCAGCAGCCAAGAAGGGGGACAGGGGGCTCGGTACGAGCAGTACTTC.

This clonotype was counted only a few times. The chain employs TRBV5-8 and TRBJ2-6, with D tentatively TRBD1 (6 bases). This CDR3 region has 15 residues. CDR1 is SGHTS and CDR2 is YDEGEE in the germline V gene. Between the trimmed V and J ends, which lost 4 bases and 2 bases, there was a span of 10 bases. For the CDR3, the DNA is TGTGCCAGCAGCACGACAGGTGCTGGGGCCAACGTCCTGACTTTC. It encodes CASSTTGAGANVLTF.

The table lists this clonotype with a few counts. V is TRBV7-2 and J is TRBJ2-3; D is undetermined. V gave up 5 bases and J gave up 4 bases, with 13 bases separating them. CDR1 is SGHTA and CDR2 is FQGNSA in the germline V gene. The length of the CDR3 is 14 residues. The CDR3 DNA reads TGTGCCAGCAGCAAAAGGGAATTGGCAGATACGCAGTATTTT. This encodes CASSKRELADTQYF.